One TCR beta chain is described in this entry. This sample was taken from a study of blood T cell repertoires in COVID-19. At the level of the study: Samples came from the United States, Italy and Spain, spanning acute and convalescent COVID-19.

Only in-frame clones appear in the TCRdb table, and some are missing; sequencing was by immunoSEQ multiplex PCR. The table has more than 95,000 clones, less than 90% seen once. In germline, CDR1 is SGHRS, CDR2 YFSETQ. V trimming: 6 bases; J trimming: 5 bases; junction bases outside the gene matches: 10. This CDR3 comprises 15 residues. J is TRBJ2-5 and V is TRBV5-1, with 10 bases aligning to TRBD2. The sample consisted of peripheral blood. The sequence derives from a human donor in a cohort sampled during active COVID-19. The CDR3 sequence: CASKSGGAFVETQYF. CDR3 in DNA: TGCGCCAGCAAGAGCGGGGGGGCCTTCGTCGAGACCCAGTACTTC.